Following are 19 T cell receptor beta chains from one sample sequenced in a study of T-cell memory formation after mild COVID-19. TCRdb re-called the 5' RACE reads through MiXCR, storing one row per CDR3 protein. The table lists around 55,000 distinct CDR3 sequences, more than 8% of them singletons. Sequenced input: PBMCs or a T cell subset sorted from them (not recorded which). These receptor sequences come from a man aged 18 to 30 who had mild COVID-19 (a few samples of this study predate the infection). Cell type and time point are not known.

This clonotype was observed many times. The chain employs TRBV13 and TRBJ1-6; D gene unclear. V lost 6 bases, J lost 0 bases, and 9 bases lay in between. Germline CDR1 PRHDT, CDR2 FYEKMQ (reference sequence). CDR3 length: 15 amino acids. CDR3 sequence: CASRTGSSYNSPLHF. The CDR3 coding sequence is TGTGCCAGCAGAACGGGAAGCTCCTATAATTCACCCCTCCACTTT.

The J gene is TRBJ1-1, the V gene TRBV7-9; D unclear. This CDR3 region has 14 residues. Per germline, CDR1 SEHNR and CDR2 FQNEAQ (reference sequence). V was shortened by 3 bases and J by 5 bases, with 13 bases between the two germline ends. This chain's CDR3 is CASSFKDQWTEAFF. The CDR3 DNA sequence: TGTGCCAGCAGCTTCAAGGACCAGTGGACTGAAGCTTTCTTT.

This clonotype has just a few counts. This chain links TRBV20-1 with TRBJ2-5; TRBD2 agrees at 10 bases. V was clipped by 0 bases and J by 2 bases; unmatched bases: 3. The germline gives CDR1 DFQATT, CDR2 SNEGSKA (reference sequence). This CDR3 comprises 15 residues. CDR3 bases: TGCAGTGCTAGAGACGGGACTAGCGCTCAAGAGACCCAGTACTTC. Residues: CSARDGTSAQETQYF.

The chain uses TRBV10-3 and TRBJ1-1, with 8 bases that match TRBD1. V trimming: 10 bases; J trimming: 0 bases; junction bases outside the gene matches: 7. This CDR3 has 14 amino acids. CDR1 is ENHRY, CDR2 SYGVKD, per germline. CDR3 DNA: TGTGCCACCTGGACAGGGCGGATGAACACTGAAGCTTTCTTT. This codes for CATWTGRMNTEAFF.

In this sample, this clonotype turned up a few times. This chain uses TRBV4-3 with TRBJ2-1; 10 positions match TRBD2. This CDR3 contains 14 residues. V shed 5 bases, J shed 9 bases, and the junction held 7 bases outside the gene matches. CDR1 is LGHNA and CDR2 is YSLEER in the germline V gene. In DNA, the CDR3 is TGCGCCAGCAGCTTCAGCGGGGGGGTATTTGAGCAGTTCTTC. Translating it yields CASSFSGGVFEQFF.

The V and J genes are TRBV5-1 and TRBJ2-7, with D unclear. Germline values: CDR1 SGHRS, CDR2 YFSETQ. Deletions cut 4 bases from V and 0 bases from J, with 14 bases between. The CDR3 loop spans 15 amino acids. CDR3 nucleotide sequence: TGCGCCAGCAGCGCAAACGGGTACTTCTCCTACGAGCAGTACTTC. Translating gives CASSANGYFSYEQYF.

This clonotype occurred a few times. The rearrangement links TRBV5-1 to TRBJ1-2, with 9 bases matching TRBD1. Germline values: CDR1 SGHRS, CDR2 YFSETQ. V lost 2 bases to trimming and J lost 5 bases; unmatched junction nucleotides: 7. The CDR3 has 15 residues. CDR3 in amino acids: CASSLQGAPSYGYTF. Written as DNA, the CDR3 is TGCGCCAGCAGCTTACAGGGGGCACCTTCTTATGGCTACACCTTC.

This clonotype turned up a few times. The J gene is TRBJ2-3, the V gene TRBV5-1; tentatively, D is TRBD1 (6 bases). Germline V gene sequence: CDR1 SGHRS, CDR2 YFSETQ. Trimming removed 4 bases from V and 2 bases from J, with 14 bases in between. This CDR3 spans 15 amino acids. CDR3 coding DNA: TGCGCCAGCAGCCAAACAAGGACAGCCACAGATACGCAGTATTTT. It codes for CASSQTRTATDTQYF.

V and J are TRBV7-8 and TRBJ1-1; D unclear. The CDR3 is 13 amino acids. V lost 5 bases, J lost 6 bases, and 13 bases lay in between. Germline V gene sequence: CDR1 SGHVS, CDR2 FQNEAQ. The CDR3 coding sequence is TGTGCCAGCAGCAACTGGGGTCGCGCTGAAGCTTTCTTT. As protein: CASSNWGRAEAFF.

This chain joins TRBV7-9 and TRBJ1-2; a possible D gene is TRBD1 (6 bases). V was clipped by 1 base and J by 1 base, with 7 bases between them. The CDR3 extends over 14 amino acids. Germline V lookup: CDR1 SEHNR, CDR2 FQNEAQ (reference sequence). CDR3 protein: CASSLGTVNYGYTF. The CDR3 DNA is TGTGCCAGCAGCTTAGGGACAGTTAACTATGGCTACACCTTC.

A few counts support this clonotype. The chain recombines TRBV6-5 with TRBJ1-2; D gene unclear. This CDR3 has 13 amino acids. V lost 6 bases and J lost 5, with 13 bases in between. Germline lookup yields CDR1 MNHEY and CDR2 SVGAGI. CDR3 bases: TGTGCCAGCAGGTGGCCCGGGGAATATGGCTACACCTTC. It encodes CASRWPGEYGYTF.

This clonotype was seen many times. The gene calls are TRBV12-3 or TRBV12-4 and TRBJ2-1; D gene uncertain. The CDR3 covers 14 residues. V lost 3 bases to trimming and J lost 8 bases, with 14 bases between them. In nucleotides, the CDR3 is TGTGCCAGCAGTTTGGGAATAAGATCCGATGAGCAGTTCTTC. Protein: CASSLGIRSDEQFF.

This chain connects TRBV20-1 to TRBJ2-1; possibly TRBD2 for D (5 bases). Germline V lookup: CDR1 DFQATT, CDR2 SNEGSKA (reference sequence). This CDR3 comprises 17 residues. V lost 3 bases and J lost 0, with 18 bases in between. This chain's CDR3 is CSARGAGSRNSYNEQFF. CDR3 nucleotide sequence: TGCAGTGCTAGGGGAGCCGGCAGCCGAAACTCCTACAATGAGCAGTTCTTC.

The V and J genes are TRBV5-1 and TRBJ2-3, with 8 bases lining up with TRBD2. CDR1 is SGHRS and CDR2 is YFSETQ in the germline V gene. The J segment lost 4 bases and the V segment lost 2 bases, leaving 3 bases of the junction unmatched. This CDR3 comprises 14 residues. The CDR3: CASSFGGASDTQYF. DNA of the CDR3: TGCGCCAGCAGCTTCGGGGGGGCCTCAGATACGCAGTATTTT.

This clonotype has only one observation. The V and J genes are TRBV20-1 and TRBJ2-2; D assignment may be TRBD1 or TRBD2 (6 bases each). The CDR3 contains 15 residues. Germline V gene lookup returns CDR1 DFQATT and CDR2 SNEGSKA (reference sequence). Trimming removed 0 bases from V and 6 bases from J, with 14 bases in between. CDR3 amino acids: CSARDRRGASGELFF. The CDR3, as DNA: TGCAGTGCTAGAGATCGAAGGGGGGCCTCCGGGGAGCTGTTTTTT.

This clonotype was counted many times. The CDR3 spells CSAPPGGLANYGYTF. The DNA for the CDR3 is TGCAGTGCGCCGCCGGGGGGTCTAGCTAACTATGGCTACACCTTC. The gene calls are TRBV20-1 and TRBJ1-2, with D possibly matching TRBD1 (5 bases). Per germline, CDR1 DFQATT and CDR2 SNEGSKA (reference sequence). With 6 bases removed from V and 0 bases from J, the gap between germline ends came to 17 bases. The CDR3 length is 15 residues.

The chain joins TRBV5-1 to TRBJ2-3; TRBD2 is a possible D gene (7 bases). This CDR3 is 14 amino acids long. Germline V gene sequence: CDR1 SGHRS, CDR2 YFSETQ. V gave up 4 bases and J gave up 3 bases, with 12 bases separating them. The CDR3 sequence: CASSPRGGTDTQYF. CDR3 DNA: TGCGCCAGCAGCCCTAGGGGGGGTACAGATACGCAGTATTTT. Full variable domain (missing parts from reference TRBV5-1 and TRBJ2-3): KAGVTQTPRYLIKTRGQQVTLSCSPISGHRSVSWYQQTPGQGLQFLFEYFSETQRNKGNFPGRFSGRQFSNSRSEMNVSTLELGDSALYLCASSPRGGTDTQYFGPGTRLTVL.

The J gene is TRBJ1-2, the V gene TRBV9; D ambiguous. The CDR3 loop spans 16 amino acids. In germline, CDR1 is SGDLS, CDR2 YYNGEE. V was pared by 8 bases and J by 4 bases, with 24 bases between. The CDR3: CASTNTVGTQVYGYTF. As DNA, the CDR3 is TGTGCCAGTACCAATACGGTCGGAACCCAGGTCTATGGCTACACCTTC.

This chain links TRBV7-3 with TRBJ2-3; 8 bases fit TRBD2. Trimming at V came to 4 bases and at J to 5 bases, leaving 5 bases not matched to a gene. The CDR3 sequence is 14 residues long. Germline-derived CDR1 and CDR2 are SGHTA and FQGTGA. CDR3 amino acids: CASSYGGDIDTQYF. The CDR3 DNA follows: TGTGCCAGCAGCTACGGGGGGGATATAGATACGCAGTATTTT.